The present entry profiles one TCR beta chain with its context. The source of the sample is a study of T cell changes during pregnancy in multiple sclerosis. Measured with immunoSEQ multiplex PCR; TCRdb has only the in-frame clones, and not every one. The sample consists of tens of thousands of clones, around 86% of them appearing once. This CDR3 contains 23 residues. CDR1 is SQVTM, CDR2 ANQGSEA, per germline. Unmatched junction bases numbered 25, after V lost 3 bases and J lost 2 bases. The sample was CD8+ T cells from peripheral blood mononuclear cells, taken in the first trimester of pregnancy. This receptor was taken from a female donor in good health, enrolled as a control in a pregnancy study. The chain combines TRBV29-1 with TRBJ2-7; 16 bases are a match to TRBD2. The CDR3: CSVDKSAGTDGTSGRAAPYEQYF. CDR3 bases: TGCAGCGTTGATAAATCTGCCGGGACCGACGGGACTAGCGGGAGGGCCGCCCCCTACGAGCAGTACTTC.